These 24 T cell receptor beta chains were sequenced from one sample in a study of identical twins' blood T cells. TCRdb re-called the 5' RACE reads through MiXCR, storing one row per CDR3 protein. Among a few hundred thousand distinct CDR3 sequences listed, roughly 27% were seen once. The sample taken for sequencing was PBMCs. All receptors come from a woman between 18 and 50 years old in good health.

This clonotype was counted many times. The chain is built from TRBV7-8 and TRBJ1-5; D possibly corresponds to TRBD1 (5 bases). The CDR3 is 13 residues long. V lost 0 bases, J lost 5 bases, and 5 bases lay in between. The germline V gene has CDR1 SGHVS and CDR2 FQNEAQ. CDR3 loop: CASSLARDQPQHF. CDR3 sequence (DNA): TGTGCCAGCAGCTTAGCCAGGGATCAGCCCCAGCATTTT.

This clonotype was recorded many times. One end of the junction does not line up with germline, which may come from a read error. The chain recombines TRBV5-1 with TRBJ1-1, with D unresolved. The V gene's germline CDR1 is SGHRS and CDR2 YFSETQ. This CDR3 spans 15 amino acids. The chain's CDR3 is CASSLDPGLNTEAFF. CDR3 coding DNA: TGTGCCAGCAGCTTAGATCCGGGGTTGAACACTGAAGCTTTCTTT.

This clonotype was detected a few times. The chain carries TRBV20-1 and TRBJ2-7; 7 bases are shared with TRBD2. The germline V gene has CDR1 DFQATT and CDR2 SNEGSKA (reference sequence). The CDR3 length is 12 residues. J was trimmed by 5 bases and V by 5 bases; bases with no gene match: 6. CDR3 nucleotide sequence: TGCAGTGCTCCCAGCGGGGACGACGAGCAGTACTTC. Protein sequence: CSAPSGDDEQYF.

A word on this clonotype: Given a much more abundant clone one base away, this may be a read error. This chain joins TRBV12-3 or TRBV12-4 and TRBJ2-1, with 7 bases identical to TRBD2. CDR3 length equals 14 residues. The DNA of the CDR3 is TGTGCCATCAGTTTGACTAGCATCTACAATGAGCAGTTCTTC. Amino acid sequence: CAISLTSIYNEQFF.

V usage is TRBV10-3 and J usage is TRBJ2-1, with D perhaps TRBD2 (5 bases). Trimming cost V 4 bases and J 4 bases, with 11 bases left between them. The germline CDR1 and CDR2 sequences are ENHRY and SYGVKD. The CDR3 has 14 residues. The DNA for the CDR3 is TGTGCCATCAGTGTAGGTAGCGAGTACAATGAGCAGTTCTTC. Translating it yields CAISVGSEYNEQFF.

The rearrangement uses TRBV13 and TRBJ1-2; D is unclear. The CDR3 consists of 12 residues. The V end was cut by 2 bases, the J end by 12 bases, with 13 bases between. Per the germline V gene, CDR1 is PRHDT and CDR2 is FYEKMQ (reference sequence). The CDR3 sequence: CASSLRQPPHTF. CDR3 bases: TGTGCCAGCAGCTTAAGGCAACCTCCTCACACCTTC.

This rearrangement joins TRBV28 to TRBJ1-5; 7 bases are a match to TRBD1. CDR1 is MDHEN, CDR2 SYDVKM, per germline. The CDR3 length is 17 residues. V trimming: 5 bases; J trimming: 3 bases; junction bases outside the gene matches: 13. The CDR3 region is CASSLHIRTGANQPQHF. DNA for the CDR3: TGTGCCAGCAGTCTTCACATACGGACAGGCGCCAATCAGCCCCAGCATTTT. Full variable domain (remainder filled in from reference TRBV28 and TRBJ1-5): DVKVTQSSRYLVKRTGEKVFLECVQDMDHENMFWYRQDPGLGLRLIYFSYDVKMKEKGDIPEGYSVSREKKERFSLILESASTNQTSMYLCASSLHIRTGANQPQHFGDGTRLSIL.

The chain couples TRBV29-1 to TRBJ1-1; D remains ambiguous. Germline V gives CDR1 SQVTM, CDR2 ANQGSEA. V was trimmed by 3 bases and J by 10 bases, leaving 18 bases between them. This CDR3 spans 13 amino acids. The CDR3 region is CSVDNGMGGGAFF. The CDR3 coding sequence is TGCAGCGTTGATAATGGGATGGGAGGAGGAGCTTTCTTT.

The chain recombines TRBV9 with TRBJ2-3; no reliable D call. The CDR3 contains 15 residues. From germline, CDR1 is SGDLS and CDR2 YYNGEE. V lost 0 bases and J 2 bases, leaving 10 bases between the germline ends. DNA of the CDR3: TGTGCCAGCAGCGTAGGTGGGGTATACACAGATACGCAGTATTTT. Residues: CASSVGGVYTDTQYF.

This chain uses TRBV27 with TRBJ2-7; D uncertain. The V gene lost 3 bases and the J gene lost 0 bases, with 12 bases spanning the gap. The CDR3 consists of 15 residues. Germline V gene data show CDR1 as MNHEY and CDR2 as SMNVEV (reference sequence). CDR3 in DNA: TGTGCCAGCAGTTTCGCTGACCTTAGCTCCTACGAGCAGTACTTC. This encodes CASSFADLSSYEQYF.

This clonotype was picked up a small number of times. V gene TRBV20-1 combines with J gene TRBJ1-1, with a possible D match to TRBD1 (6 bases). The CDR3 is 12 residues long. V lost 7 bases, J lost 1 base, and 10 bases lay in between. CDR1 is DFQATT and CDR2 is SNEGSKA in the germline V gene (reference sequence). CDR3: CSVIRGNTEAFF. CDR3 bases: TGCAGTGTTATCAGGGGGAACACTGAAGCTTTCTTT.

V is TRBV12-3 or TRBV12-4 and J is TRBJ1-5, with TRBD1 matching 8 bases. The junction had 10 bases not matched to a gene; V was cut back by 2 bases and J by 4 bases. The CDR3 is made up of 17 amino acids. CDR3 in DNA: TGTGCCAGCAGTTTATCCCCGGACAGGGACCCTAATCAGCCCCAGCATTTT. Its protein is CASSLSPDRDPNQPQHF.

There are a few counts of this clonotype. This chain joins TRBV5-1 and TRBJ1-1; the match to TRBD1 covers 7 bases. Germline trimming cut 2 bases from V and 5 bases from J; bases unmatched to any gene: 6. The CDR3 contains 14 residues. Germline V gene lookup returns CDR1 SGHRS and CDR2 YFSETQ. The CDR3 sequence is CASSLFDRETEAFF. The CDR3 nucleotides read TGCGCCAGCAGCTTATTTGACAGGGAGACTGAAGCTTTCTTT.

On this clonotype: A much more abundant neighbour one base away suggests this may be a read error. The chain links TRBV7-2 to TRBJ2-1; D unclear. The length of the CDR3 is 15 residues. Germline CDR1 is SGHTA and CDR2 is FQGNSA. The CDR3 sequence: CASSLATNSYNEQSF. CDR3 nucleotide sequence: TGTGCCAGCAGCTTAGCTACGAACTCCTACAATGAGCAGTCCTTC.

This clonotype was recorded once. A much larger clone differs from this one at a single base, so this may be a read error. Without the conserved terminal phenylalanine or tryptophan, this CDR3 likely stems from a read error. The rearrangement joins TRBV20-1 to TRBJ1-2, with D unresolved. V lost 5 bases, J lost 0 bases, and 10 bases lay in between. The CDR3 runs 13 residues. Per germline, CDR1 DFQATT and CDR2 SNEGSKA (reference sequence). The CDR3 DNA is TGCAGTGCTGTAAAACAGACTAACTATGGCTACACCGTC. Translation: CSAVKQTNYGYTV.

This clonotype has ten or more counts. The V call is TRBV20-1, the J call TRBJ2-1; tentative D call: TRBD1 (6 bases). Germline V gives CDR1 DFQATT, CDR2 SNEGSKA (reference sequence). The CDR3 loop spans 12 amino acids. Between the trimmed V and J ends, which lost 1 base and 5 bases, there was a span of 6 bases. The CDR3 sequence is CSARGGHNEQFF. The CDR3 coding sequence is TGCAGTGCTAGAGGGGGGCACAATGAGCAGTTCTTC.

This rearrangement joins TRBV20-1 to TRBJ1-2, with D unresolved. This CDR3 has 15 amino acids. Germline loops: CDR1 DFQATT, CDR2 SNEGSKA (reference sequence). Between the trimmed V and J ends, which lost 0 bases and 2 bases, there was a span of 13 bases. The CDR3 reads CSARDSAGPNYGYTF. CDR3 sequence (DNA): TGCAGTGCTAGAGATTCGGCAGGCCCAAACTATGGCTACACCTTC.

The chain is built from TRBV20-1 and TRBJ1-5, with 7 bases that match TRBD1. The germline CDR1 and CDR2 sequences are DFQATT and SNEGSKA (reference sequence). The CDR3 covers 15 residues. V dropped 1 base and J dropped 6; count of bases not matched to a gene: 9. CDR3 nucleotide sequence: TGCAGTGCTAGAGCTCCGACAGGGAACCGTCAGCCCCAGCATTTT. Residues: CSARAPTGNRQPQHF.

A note on this clonotype: At one of its ends the junction is not consistent with the germline gene, which may arise from a read error. The V call is TRBV28, the J call TRBJ2-1, with 10 bases matching TRBD2. Germline CDR1 is MDHEN and CDR2 is SYDVKM. CDR3 size: 14 residues. DNA for the CDR3: TGTGCCACCAGTATAGGTCTAGCGGGGGATGAGCAGTTCTTC. Its translation: CATSIGLAGDEQFF.

The rearrangement joins TRBV4-3 to TRBJ1-3; 10 bases are a match to TRBD1. The V and J ends lost 3 bases and 4 bases, in that order; junction bases with no gene match: 6. Germline values: CDR1 LGHNA, CDR2 YSLEER. CDR3 length equals 16 residues. This CDR3 is CASSHGTGELGNTIYF. In DNA form, the CDR3 reads TGCGCCAGCAGCCATGGGACAGGGGAGTTAGGAAACACCATATATTTT.

In its sample, this clonotype was seen a few times. The V and J genes are TRBV9 and TRBJ2-7; D unresolved. V was pared by 4 bases and J by 6 bases, with 20 bases between. This CDR3 comprises 15 residues. In germline, CDR1 is SGDLS, CDR2 YYNGEE. The CDR3 DNA is TGTGCCAGCAGCCAATTGGGCAACGATCCTACCGAGCAGTACTTC. Translated, it gives CASSQLGNDPTEQYF.

V usage is TRBV7-9 and J usage is TRBJ2-1; D uncertain. Per germline, CDR1 SEHNR and CDR2 FQNEAQ (reference sequence). The CDR3 has 13 residues. V gave up 6 bases and J gave up 5 bases, with 11 bases separating them. The CDR3 here is CASSQPANNEQFF. The CDR3 DNA reads TGTGCCAGCAGTCAACCCGCGAACAATGAGCAGTTCTTC. Variable domain in full (rest from reference TRBV7-9 and TRBJ2-1): DTGVSQNPRHKITKRGQNVTFRCDPISEHNRLYWYRQTLGQGPEFLTYFQNEAQLEKSRLLSDRFSAERPKGSFSTLEIQRTEQGDSAMYLCASSQPANNEQFFGPGTRLTVL.

This chain joins TRBV29-1 and TRBJ2-2; no firm D call. Germline CDR1 and CDR2: SQVTM and ANQGSEA. The CDR3 contains 11 residues. This CDR3 is CGSYGTGELFF. The CDR3 coding sequence is TGCGGCTCTTACGGGACCGGGGAGCTGTTTTTT.

In its sample, this clonotype was seen many times. CDR3 residues: CSARTTMNTEAFF. CDR3 nucleotides: TGCAGCGCTCGGACGACCATGAACACTGAAGCTTTCTTT. The V gene is TRBV29-1, the J gene TRBJ1-1; no definite D call. CDR1 is SQVTM and CDR2 is ANQGSEA in the germline V gene. V lost 7 bases, J lost 0 bases, and 12 bases lay in between. The CDR3 length is 13 residues.